The next 23 T cell receptor beta chains were all read from a single sample in a study of sequential checkpoint blockade in melanoma. This table comes from immunoSEQ multiplex PCR, and its TCRdb copy is limited to in-frame clones, with some not included. The repertoire consists of around 5,200 clones, with approximately 19% occurring once and the leading ten covering 15% to 20%. Described treatment: randomized to nivolumab then ipilimumab (arm A) or the reverse (arm B). The source material was tumor tissue (inferred from file names), sampled from a patient given nivolumab and ipilimumab in sequence. All receptors derive from a human donor with melanoma.

The chain links TRBV5-1 to TRBJ2-1, with 10 bases lining up with TRBD2. The V and J ends lost 5 bases and 4 bases, in that order; junction bases with no gene match: 3. The CDR3 runs 14 residues. Per the germline V gene, CDR1 is SGHRS and CDR2 is YFSETQ. The CDR3 bases are TGCGCCAGCAGTCCTAGCGGGGGTTACAATGAGCAGTTCTTC. Amino acids: CASSPSGGYNEQFF.

This clone was seen a few times. The V gene is TRBV15, the J gene TRBJ2-4, with 12 positions matching TRBD2. CDR1 is LNHNV and CDR2 is YYDKDF in the germline V gene (reference sequence). Trimming cost V 3 bases and J 0 bases; bases outside gene matches: 3. There are 17 residues in the CDR3. CDR3 protein: CATSRASGGVAKNIQYF. The CDR3 bases are TGTGCCACCAGCAGGGCTAGCGGGGGGGTAGCCAAAAACATTCAGTACTTC. Using reference TRBV15 and TRBJ2-4 for the parts outside the CDR3, the full variable domain is DAMVIQNPRYQVTQFGKPVTLSCSQTLNHNVMYWYQQKSSQAPKLLFHYYDKDFNNEADTPDNFQSRRPNTSFCFLDIRSPGLGDTAMYLCATSRASGGVAKNIQYFGAGTRLSVL.

This chain connects TRBV5-1 to TRBJ2-4; D is uncertain. V was shortened by 3 bases and J by 0 bases, with 7 bases between the two germline ends. The germline gives CDR1 SGHRS, CDR2 YFSETQ. The CDR3 sequence is 14 residues long. In DNA form, the CDR3 reads TGCGCCAGCAGCTACACAGAAGCCAAAAACATTCAGTACTTC. Its protein product is CASSYTEAKNIQYF.

In its sample, this clone was seen a few times. V is TRBV28 and J is TRBJ2-3; weak D call: TRBD2 (5 bases). CDR1 is MDHEN and CDR2 is SYDVKM in the germline V gene. CDR3 length equals 15 residues. V was shortened by 5 bases and J by 1 base, with 13 bases between the two germline ends. The CDR3 reads CASSTPWGGTDTQYF. The CDR3 nucleotides are TGTGCCAGCAGTACCCCCTGGGGAGGCACAGATACGCAGTATTTT.

This clone was counted a few times. The V and J genes are TRBV28 and TRBJ2-7, with TRBD2 matching 10 bases. Germline V gene sequence: CDR1 MDHEN, CDR2 SYDVKM. There are 15 residues in the CDR3. Germline trimming cut 4 bases from V and 2 bases from J; bases unmatched to any gene: 5. In nucleotides, the CDR3 is TGTGCCAGCAGTTCCACTAGCGGGGACCCCTACGAGCAGTACTTC. Amino acids: CASSSTSGDPYEQYF. Supplemented by reference TRBV28 and TRBJ2-7, the full variable domain reads DVKVTQSSRYLVKRTGEKVFLECVQDMDHENMFWYRQDPGLGLRLIYFSYDVKMKEKGDIPEGYSVSREKKERFSLILESASTNQTSMYLCASSSTSGDPYEQYFGPGTRLTVT.

This clone was observed many times. This chain links TRBV11-3 with TRBJ2-3, with D possibly TRBD1 on 5 matching bases. The V gene lost 1 base and the J gene lost 2 bases, with 7 bases spanning the gap. Germline CDR1 SGHNT, CDR2 YENEEA. The CDR3 consists of 14 residues. CDR3 region: CASSLGGYTDTQYF. CDR3 sequence (DNA): TGTGCCAGCAGCTTAGGGGGCTACACAGATACGCAGTATTTT.

This clone came up a few times. The chain uses TRBV7-7 and TRBJ2-7, with a possible D match to TRBD2 (5 bases). V shed 2 bases and J shed 1 base, with 15 bases lying between them. CDR1 is SSHAT, CDR2 FNYEAQ, per germline (reference sequence). The CDR3 consists of 16 residues. The DNA for the CDR3 is TGTGCCAGCAGCTTAAAATCGGGGTGGGAGTCCTACGAGCAGTACTTC. It codes for CASSLKSGWESYEQYF.

V and J are TRBV9 and TRBJ1-4; 11 nucleotides align to TRBD1. The J segment lost 7 bases and the V segment lost 4 bases, leaving 6 bases of the junction unmatched. The CDR3 extends over 15 amino acids. Germline V gene data show CDR1 as SGDLS and CDR2 as YYNGEE. The CDR3 reads CASSTRTGGFEKLFF. CDR3 coding DNA: TGTGCCAGCAGCACCCGGACAGGGGGCTTTGAAAAACTGTTTTTT.

This clone was seen ten or more times. The rearrangement uses TRBV23-1 and TRBJ1-2, with D possibly TRBD1 on 5 matching bases. TRBV23-1 is given ORF status, its function remaining uncertain. The CDR3 runs 13 residues. Trimming shortened V by 6 bases and J by 8 bases, and 16 bases separated the two germline ends. For the CDR3, the DNA is TGCGCCAGCAGCTTCGGGGGAGGGTCAGGCTACACCTTC. Its translation: CASSFGGGSGYTF.

This clone was seen a few times. Here the CDR3 DNA reads TGTGCCAGCAGTTTATCCAGGGAAGGCTACACCTTC. Translation gives CASSLSREGYTF. V usage is TRBV28 and J usage is TRBJ1-2; weak D call: TRBD1 (5 bases). CDR1 is MDHEN, CDR2 SYDVKM, per germline. The CDR3 has 12 amino acids. The ends were cut back, 1 base at V and 8 bases at J, with 8 bases in the middle.

In its sample, this clone was seen a few times. The rearrangement uses TRBV30 and TRBJ1-2, with D uncertain. The CDR3 is 12 amino acids. The V end was cut by 3 bases, the J end by 2 bases, with 7 bases between. Germline V gives CDR1 GTSNPN, CDR2 SVGIG (reference sequence). The CDR3 reads CAWSDGNYGYTF. The CDR3 nucleotides read TGTGCCTGGAGCGATGGGAACTATGGCTACACCTTC.

The CDR3 region is CASSLSRAYEQYF. CDR3 in DNA: TGTGCCAGCAGTCTCTCCAGGGCGTACGAGCAGTACTTC. This chain links TRBV28 with TRBJ2-7, with D tentatively TRBD1 (5 bases). Trimming removed 5 bases at V and 4 bases at J, with 12 bases between. Per the germline V gene, CDR1 is MDHEN and CDR2 is SYDVKM. CDR3 length equals 13 residues.

This clone was found many times. V usage is TRBV6-8 and J usage is TRBJ2-5; 7 nucleotides agree with TRBD1. CDR1 is MNHGY and CDR2 is SAAAGT in the germline V gene. The CDR3 length is 15 residues. J lost 1 base, V lost 10 bases, and 12 bases had no gene match. The CDR3 DNA reads TGTGCCATCAGCCCACCGGGACAGTCCCAAGAGACCCAGTACTTC. The encoded protein is CAISPPGQSQETQYF.

This clone rates as medium-sized. The chain is built from TRBV28 and TRBJ1-6; unclear D gene. Germline lookup yields CDR1 MDHEN and CDR2 SYDVKM. This CDR3 contains 14 residues. V gave up 3 bases and J gave up 4 bases, with 7 bases separating them. CDR3 region: CASSLVLYNSPLHF. CDR3 nucleotide sequence: TGTGCCAGCAGTTTGGTGCTTTATAATTCACCCCTCCACTTT.

The V and J genes are TRBV28 and TRBJ1-3; perhaps TRBD1 as D (5 bases). V lost 2 bases to trimming and J lost 0 bases, with 14 bases between them. The CDR3 totals 17 residues. The V gene's germline CDR1 is MDHEN and CDR2 SYDVKM. The CDR3 DNA reads as TGTGCCAGCAGTTTACCGTATGCAGGGTCCTCTGGAAACACCATATATTTT. It specifies CASSLPYAGSSGNTIYF.

This clone was seen many times. The rearrangement links TRBV6-8 to TRBJ1-5, with D uncertain. V was cut by 5 bases and J by 3 bases, with 17 bases left in between. This CDR3 is 16 amino acids long. CDR1 and CDR2 from the germline V gene are MNHGY and SAAAGT. The CDR3 region is CASSDLTSGYNQPQHF. The CDR3 DNA follows: TGTGCCAGCAGTGACCTGACGTCGGGGTACAATCAGCCCCAGCATTTT.

By sample fraction, this clone is medium-sized. The chain combines TRBV6-8 with TRBJ2-7; TRBD1 aligns across 7 bases. The CDR3 spans 15 residues. Germline CDR1 is MNHGY and CDR2 is SAAAGT. Trimming cost V 6 bases and J 0 bases; bases outside gene matches: 8. DNA of the CDR3: TGTGCCAGCAGAGCATGGACAGGAAGCTCCTACGAGCAGTACTTC. Its protein product is CASRAWTGSSYEQYF.

This clone has only a few counts. The chain joins TRBV6-8 to TRBJ1-1; 7 bases agree with TRBD1. CDR1 MNHGY and CDR2 SAAAGT come from the germline V gene. V dropped 0 bases and J dropped 5; count of bases not matched to a gene: 9. CDR3 length: 16 amino acids. CDR3 nucleotides: TGTGCCAGCAGTTACTCTTTTAGACAGGGCCGTACTGAAGCTTTCTTT. Translating it yields CASSYSFRQGRTEAFF.

This clone was counted a few times. The rearrangement links TRBV10-1 to TRBJ1-1; the D is unclear. CDR3 length: 11 residues. V gave up 6 bases and J gave up 0 bases, with 2 bases separating them. CDR1 is WNHNN, CDR2 SYGVQD, per germline (reference sequence). Here the CDR3 reads CASRLNTEAFF. DNA for the CDR3: TGCGCCAGCAGGTTGAACACTGAAGCTTTCTTT.

This clone came up a few times. The V call is TRBV7-7, the J call TRBJ2-1; maybe TRBD1 (6 bases). Germline values: CDR1 SSHAT, CDR2 FNYEAQ (reference sequence). Between the trimmed V and J ends, which lost 3 bases and 3 bases, there was a span of 12 bases. The CDR3 loop spans 15 amino acids. The CDR3 here is CASSFSGGGYNEQFF. CDR3 coding DNA: TGTGCCAGCAGCTTTTCTGGGGGCGGCTACAATGAGCAGTTCTTC.

The V call is TRBV5-1, the J call TRBJ2-7, with 8 bases matching TRBD1. CDR1 and CDR2 (germline): SGHRS, YFSETQ. The CDR3 is 18 residues long. V lost 4 bases, J lost 3 bases, and 18 bases stayed unmatched. The CDR3, as DNA: TGCGCCAGCAGCGACGTAATAGGGAGCGGACAGGGCAGCTACGAGCAGTACTTC. This codes for CASSDVIGSGQGSYEQYF.

By its share, this clone is large. The J gene is TRBJ1-6, the V gene TRBV6-8, with D perhaps matching TRBD1 (5 bases). V was cut by 2 bases and J by 0 bases, with 8 bases left in between. The CDR3 consists of 16 residues. Germline V gene sequence: CDR1 MNHGY, CDR2 SAAAGT. Here the CDR3 DNA reads TGTGCCAGCAGTTACGGGGGAGGCTCCTATAATTCACCCCTCCACTTT. Amino acids: CASSYGGGSYNSPLHF.

This clone is categorized as medium-sized (0.01 to 0.1%). The CDR3 bases are TGTGCCAGCAGTAACCACGAAGGGTATTACAATGAGCAGTTCTTC. It encodes CASSNHEGYYNEQFF. V is TRBV6-8 and J is TRBJ2-1; D ambiguous. The CDR3 has 15 residues. V lost 5 bases and J 4 bases, leaving 15 bases between the germline ends. Germline lookup yields CDR1 MNHGY and CDR2 SAAAGT.